One sample yielded the 16 T cell receptor beta chains listed below, sequenced in a study of OX40 agonist ivuxolimab in advanced cancers. The method behind the library was the immunoSEQ multiplex PCR assay. In its TCRdb copy, this immuneACCESS table keeps in-frame sequences only and misses some clones. Where compared with another copy, unresolved V genes explain less than half of these, and the others have no known cause. In all, the sample holds about 47,000 clones, and less than 90% of those were seen once. Roughly 25% of the sample rests with the top ten. Sample: CD4+ or CD8+ T cells sorted from blood, taken in a trial of the OX40 agonist ivuxolimab. These receptors were taken from an adult with an advanced solid tumor such as melanoma, head and neck, liver or kidney cancer.

The V gene is TRBV19, the J gene TRBJ2-1; TRBD2 agrees at 10 bases. CDR1 is LNHDA and CDR2 is SQIVND in the germline V gene (reference sequence). After removal of 5 bases from V and 3 bases from J, the junction contained 4 bases not matched to a gene. The CDR3 runs 15 residues. CDR3 residues: CASSVTSGDYNEQFF. In DNA form, the CDR3 reads TGTGCCAGTAGTGTCACTAGCGGGGACTACAATGAGCAGTTCTTC.

This clone was seen only a few times. The V gene is TRBV29-1, the J gene TRBJ2-2; D gene ambiguous. The CDR3 totals 12 residues. V lost 6 bases and J lost 3, with 8 bases in between. CDR1 is SQVTM and CDR2 is ANQGSEA in the germline V gene. The CDR3 nucleotides are TGCAGCGTGTGGACGGACACCGGGGAGCTGTTTTTT. Translating it yields CSVWTDTGELFF.

This chain connects TRBV27 to TRBJ2-5; possibly TRBD2 for D (6 bases). Trimming took 7 bases from V and 5 from J, leaving 17 bases between them. The CDR3 is 14 amino acids. CDR1 and CDR2 from the germline V gene are MNHEY and SMNVEV (reference sequence). In DNA form, the CDR3 reads TGTGCCAGCACCCCCCGTCCGGGGGATGAGACCCAGTACTTC. Its translation is CASTPRPGDETQYF.

This clone was counted a single time. The J gene is TRBJ2-1, the V gene TRBV5-4, with a weak D call TRBD1 (5 bases). The CDR3 runs 14 residues. V was cut by 0 bases and J by 8 bases, with 12 bases left in between. CDR1 SGHNT and CDR2 YYREEE come from the germline V gene (reference sequence). For the CDR3, the DNA is TGTGCCAGCAGCTTGGCCGCAGGGTCCCATGAGCAGTTCTTC. Translation gives CASSLAAGSHEQFF.

The chain's CDR3 is CASSVSVNNEQFF. The CDR3 coding sequence is TGTGCCAGCAGCGTTTCGGTGAACAATGAGCAGTTCTTC. This rearrangement joins TRBV9 to TRBJ2-1; unclear D gene. In germline, CDR1 is SGDLS, CDR2 YYNGEE. The CDR3 sequence is 13 residues long. V was clipped by 2 bases and J by 5 bases, with 8 bases between them.

The rearrangement uses TRBV9 and TRBJ2-1, with 8 bases identical to TRBD2. In germline, CDR1 is SGDLS, CDR2 YYNGEE. V was clipped by 2 bases and J by 0 bases; unmatched bases: 4. This CDR3 spans 16 amino acids. This CDR3 is CASSVLGGASYNEQFF. The CDR3 region has the DNA TGTGCCAGCAGCGTGCTCGGGGGGGCCTCCTACAATGAGCAGTTCTTC.

The rearrangement uses TRBV12-5 and TRBJ2-2, with TRBD2 as a possible D gene (6 bases). The germline V and J ends were trimmed by 8 bases and 7 bases, with 17 bases remaining between them. The CDR3 has 14 residues. Germline V gene data show CDR1 as LGHNT and CDR2 as FRNRAP. In DNA, the CDR3 is TGTGCTAGTTCTGGAGGGCCAGGAATCGGGGAGCTGTTTTTT. Residues: CASSGGPGIGELFF.

The J gene is TRBJ2-7, the V gene TRBV29-1; 8 bases fit TRBD1. Trimming took 4 bases from V and 3 from J; bases not matched to a gene: 2. Germline CDR1 reads SQVTM; CDR2 reads ANQGSEA. CDR3 length: 12 residues. This chain's CDR3 is CSVGTGNYEQYF. The DNA for the CDR3 is TGCAGCGTTGGGACAGGGAACTACGAGCAGTACTTC.

The rearrangement uses TRBV13 and TRBJ2-5; 10 bases map to TRBD2. Per the germline V gene, CDR1 is PRHDT and CDR2 is FYEKMQ (reference sequence). J was trimmed by 3 bases and V by 5 bases; bases with no gene match: 3. CDR3 length equals 14 residues. The CDR3 loop reads CASSNGLAEETQYF. CDR3 in DNA: TGTGCCAGCAGCAACGGACTAGCGGAAGAGACCCAGTACTTC.

The V and J genes are TRBV10-3 and TRBJ1-1; tentative D call: TRBD1 (5 bases). The germline V gene encodes CDR1 ENHRY and CDR2 SYGVKD. V lost 9 bases and J lost 4, with 9 bases in between. CDR3 length equals 11 residues. In DNA, the CDR3 is TGTGCCATACAGGTCGGCACTGAAGCTTTCTTT. It specifies CAIQVGTEAFF.

For the CDR3, the DNA is TGTGCCTCCCGAAATAGCTCCTACAATGAGCAGTTCTTC. It codes for CASRNSSYNEQFF. The V gene is TRBV11-3, the J gene TRBJ2-1; D not resolved. The CDR3 contains 13 residues. With 11 bases removed from V and 0 bases from J, the gap between germline ends came to 11 bases. Germline V gives CDR1 SGHNT, CDR2 YENEEA.

The chain uses TRBV19 and TRBJ1-1; TRBD1 might be the D (5 bases). This CDR3 is 14 amino acids long. Between the trimmed V and J ends, which lost 1 base and 3 bases, there was a span of 9 bases. Germline assignment: CDR1 LNHDA and CDR2 SQIVND (reference sequence). Written as DNA, the CDR3 is TGTGCCAGTAGTATAGCGGGGCGCCACACTGAAGCTTTCTTT. Its translation is CASSIAGRHTEAFF.

The chain employs TRBV27 and TRBJ2-1; a weak D match, TRBD2 (6 bases). The germline V gene encodes CDR1 MNHEY and CDR2 SMNVEV (reference sequence). V was cut by 4 bases and J by 8 bases, with 18 bases left in between. The CDR3 spans 15 residues. The CDR3 region has the DNA TGTGCCAGCAGTTCCGGGACTTGGGCCGTTCATGAGCAGTTCTTC. Protein: CASSSGTWAVHEQFF.

This rearrangement joins TRBV7-9 to TRBJ2-1; TRBD1 matches at 7 bases. The CDR3 runs 15 residues. Losses at the gene ends were 4 bases for V and 4 bases for J; bases not matched to a gene: 7. Germline lookup yields CDR1 SEHNR and CDR2 FQNEAQ (reference sequence). This CDR3 reads CASSSRDRPYNEQFF. Written as DNA, the CDR3 is TGTGCCAGCAGCTCCCGGGACAGACCTTACAATGAGCAGTTCTTC.

This clone came up a few times. The gene calls are TRBV9 and TRBJ2-1; D unresolved. Trimming stripped 0 bases from V and 5 bases from J, with 6 bases between. CDR1 and CDR2 from the germline V gene are SGDLS and YYNGEE. The CDR3 has 13 amino acids. The CDR3 nucleotides are TGTGCCAGCAGCGTAGAAGTAGACAATGAGCAGTTCTTC. This translates into CASSVEVDNEQFF.

The DNA for the CDR3 is TGTGCCTGGTGGGATAAAGGAACCTACGAGCAGTACTTC. Its protein is CAWWDKGTYEQYF. The chain recombines TRBV30 with TRBJ2-7; D unresolved. Germline values: CDR1 GTSNPN, CDR2 SVGIG (reference sequence). Trimming took off 5 bases at V and 2 bases at J, with 13 bases between the two ends. The CDR3 is made up of 13 amino acids.